This T cell receptor (beta chain) was captured by sequencing in a study of CD4+ T cells in melanoma (dated by TCRdb to between 2021 and 2024). For context, the study as a whole: Neoantigen-specific CD4+ T cells in human melanoma were what the study investigated.

Library generation was performed with the immunoSEQ multiplex PCR assay. TCRdb re-hosts the immuneACCESS table, in-frame sequences only. Its copies lack some clones; in the studies checked, an unresolved V gene accounts for under half of them, and the cause for the rest is not known. This sample comprises over 45,000 clones, approximately 70% of them detected only once. 4.5% to 5.5% of the sample is taken by the ten largest. To note about this clone: The antigen it binds to is not known. Per-base quality was not reported, and no clone a single base away is much larger than it.

Patients with melanoma were used as donors. Beyond this particular receptor, the publication reports: Neoantigen-specific CD4+ T cells were reported to be correlated with the function of CD8+ T cells, macrophages and B cells. Diverse differentiation states were reported to be shown by neoantigen-specific CD4+ T cells in melanoma.

The V end gives up 6 bases and the J end 7 bases, leaving 7 bases in the junction not matched to a gene. The CDR3 starts with the cysteine, ends with the phenylalanine, and has 14 residues. The entry retains the CDR3 DNA only, 42 bases that are in frame from base 1. The germline V gene (reference sequence) specifies MNHEY as CDR1 and SMNVEV as CDR2. The sequence was obtained from a human donor with melanoma. The specimen was tumor tissue. The rearrangement combines TRBV27 with TRBJ2-5, with 11 bases in between that match TRBD1. The DNA reads TGTGCCAGCAGCCTCGGACAGGGGGCAGGGACCCAGTACTTC. Protein translation: CASSLGQGAGTQYF.